The 26 T cell receptor beta chains below were found in one sample sequenced in a study of cytomegalovirus exposure and HLA in healthy donors. PCR was performed using 60 Vbeta and 13 Jbeta primers. This table comes from immunoSEQ multiplex PCR, and its TCRdb copy is limited to in-frame clones, with some not included. The profile shows 95,000 to 150,000 clones, 73% of them singletons. Sequenced material: PBMCs. These TCRs come from a middle-aged woman in good health and CMV-seronegative.

The chain couples TRBV6-1 to TRBJ1-1; D is unresolved. Germline V gene lookup returns CDR1 MNHNS and CDR2 SASEGT. V lost 8 bases, J lost 6 bases, and 16 bases lay in between. The length of the CDR3 is 13 residues. CDR3 nucleotide sequence: TGTGCCAGCCCCCTAGGAGGCTCACCTGAAGCTTTCTTT. Translation gives CASPLGGSPEAFF.

The J gene is TRBJ2-7, the V gene TRBV7-8; 8 nucleotides agree with TRBD1. The CDR3 loop spans 17 amino acids. Germline assignment: CDR1 SGHVS and CDR2 FQNEAQ. Trimming removed 5 bases from V and 0 bases from J; junction bases left unmatched: 12. The DNA for the CDR3 is TGTGCCAGCAGCAAACCAAGGACAGGGCGGATCTCCTACGAGCAGTACTTC. Its translation: CASSKPRTGRISYEQYF.

The chain combines TRBV7-3 with TRBJ1-2; a weak D match, TRBD1 (5 bases). CDR3 size: 16 residues. Between the trimmed V and J ends, which lost 1 base and 0 bases, there was a span of 12 bases. Germline CDR1 reads SGHTA; CDR2 reads FQGTGA. The CDR3 here is CASSLNGATSNYGYTF. CDR3 bases: TGTGCCAGCAGCTTAAATGGGGCAACTTCTAACTATGGCTACACCTTC.

The CDR3 loop is CASSLRWTTSGIYEQYF. CDR3 nucleotides: TGTGCCAGCAGCTTAAGATGGACGACTAGCGGGATCTACGAGCAGTACTTC. This chain links TRBV7-6 with TRBJ2-7; 11 bases are a match to TRBD2. This CDR3 comprises 17 residues. V shed 2 bases, J shed 3 bases, and the junction held 9 bases outside the gene matches. The germline V gene has CDR1 SGHVS and CDR2 FNYEAQ.

The gene calls are TRBV18 and TRBJ1-4, with a tentative D call TRBD1 (6 bases). Germline V lookup: CDR1 KGHSH, CDR2 LQKENI. V lost 6 bases and J 7 bases, leaving 15 bases between the germline ends. The CDR3 covers 14 residues. Written as DNA, the CDR3 is TGTGCCAGCTCCCAGCAGGGGATTCCTGAAAAACTGTTTTTT. This encodes CASSQQGIPEKLFF.

This clone was detected a few times. The rearrangement links TRBV2 to TRBJ1-5; unclear D gene. The CDR3 is made up of 13 amino acids. CDR1 is SNHLY and CDR2 is FYNNEI in the germline V gene. Between the trimmed V and J ends, which lost 4 bases and 5 bases, there was a span of 9 bases. CDR3 residues: CASSGHVDQPQHF. CDR3 coding DNA: TGTGCCAGCAGTGGGCACGTTGATCAGCCCCAGCATTTT.

The V and J genes are TRBV27 and TRBJ2-1; a weak D match, TRBD2 (5 bases). The V and J ends lost 4 bases and 10 bases respectively, with 14 bases between them. This CDR3 contains 13 residues. The V gene's germline CDR1 is MNHEY and CDR2 SMNVEV (reference sequence). CDR3 DNA: TGTGCCAGCAGTTCCAGGATCAGCGGCGAGCAGTTCTTC. Residues: CASSSRISGEQFF.

V is TRBV18 and J is TRBJ2-5; weak D call: TRBD2 (6 bases). The DNA end lines up better with TRBJ2-7; the J call may be wrong. This CDR3 region has 14 residues. Germline CDR1 and CDR2: KGHSH and LQKENI. CDR3 coding DNA: TGTGCCAGCAAACGCGGGACGGAAGACTACGAGCAGTACTTC. Its protein product is CASKRGTEDYEQYF.

This clone was counted a single time. The chain employs TRBV2 and TRBJ2-5; the match to TRBD2 covers 11 bases. The CDR3 is 14 amino acids. The germline V gene encodes CDR1 SNHLY and CDR2 FYNNEI. J was trimmed by 5 bases and V by 6 bases; bases with no gene match: 5. The CDR3 sequence: CASRVAGGAETQYF. The CDR3 DNA follows: TGTGCCAGCAGGGTAGCGGGAGGGGCGGAGACCCAGTACTTC.

This clone appeared once. The CDR3 coding sequence is TGCGCCAGCAGCCCAGGGACAGGGGATAATTCACCCCTCCACTTT. Residues: CASSPGTGDNSPLHF. The V gene is TRBV5-1, the J gene TRBJ1-6; 10 bases fit TRBD1. After removal of 4 bases from V and 5 bases from J, the junction contained 3 bases not matched to a gene. The V gene's germline CDR1 is SGHRS and CDR2 YFSETQ. The CDR3 sequence is 15 residues long.

This clone was picked up a small number of times. The gene calls are TRBV7-8 and TRBJ2-7; TRBD2 is a possible D gene (6 bases). The germline gives CDR1 SGHVS, CDR2 FQNEAQ. V gave up 5 bases and J gave up 0 bases, with 17 bases separating them. The CDR3 runs 16 residues. CDR3 sequence (DNA): TGTGCCAGCAGCCCAAACTTAGCGGAAAGCTCCTACGAGCAGTACTTC. It specifies CASSPNLAESSYEQYF. Full variable domain (rest looked up from reference TRBV7-8 and TRBJ2-7): GAGVSQSPRYKVAKRGQDVALRCDPISGHVSLFWYQQALGQGPEFLTYFQNEAQLDKSGLPSDRFFAERPEGSVSTLKIQRTQQEDSAVYLCASSPNLAESSYEQYFGPGTRLTVT.

The chain is built from TRBV10-2 and TRBJ2-7, with 10 bases lining up with TRBD1. Trimming cost V 7 bases and J 0 bases; bases outside gene matches: 9. Germline assignment: CDR1 WSHSY and CDR2 SAAADI. The CDR3 loop spans 16 amino acids. CDR3 protein: CASTTGTGAFSYEQYF. The CDR3 nucleotides read TGCGCCAGCACTACCGGGACAGGGGCCTTCTCCTACGAGCAGTACTTC.

CDR3 residues: CASSLATGAASGSWNEQYF. The CDR3 DNA follows: TGCGCCAGCAGCTTGGCCACGGGCGCGGCTAGCGGGAGTTGGAACGAGCAGTACTTC. The V call is TRBV5-1, the J call TRBJ2-5, with 10 bases aligning to TRBD2. Gene TRBJ2-7 matches the end of the DNA better, so the J call may be wrong. Germline values: CDR1 SGHRS, CDR2 YFSETQ. The CDR3 contains 19 residues.

The genes are TRBV5-5 and TRBJ1-3; perhaps TRBD1 as D (5 bases). CDR1 is SGHKS, CDR2 YYEKEE, per germline (reference sequence). The CDR3 contains 16 residues. The V and J ends lost 0 bases and 0 bases respectively, with 10 bases between them. Written as DNA, the CDR3 is TGTGCCAGCAGCTTGGTTCAGGGTTCCTCTGGAAACACCATATATTTT. Its protein product is CASSLVQGSSGNTIYF.

The J gene is TRBJ2-5, the V gene TRBV7-6; D possibly corresponds to TRBD1 (6 bases). CDR1 is SGHVS, CDR2 FNYEAQ, per germline. Trimming removed 6 bases at V and 2 bases at J, with 16 bases between. The CDR3 loop spans 15 amino acids. The CDR3: CASRSTYREQETQYF. The CDR3, as DNA: TGTGCCAGCAGGTCAACCTACAGGGAACAAGAGACCCAGTACTTC.

The chain has TRBV7-2 and TRBJ1-6, with 9 bases that match TRBD1. In germline, CDR1 is SGHTA, CDR2 FQGNSA. This CDR3 comprises 13 residues. Trimming at V came to 5 bases and at J to 12 bases, leaving 5 bases not matched to a gene. This chain's CDR3 is CASSGQGPGPLHF. The CDR3 coding sequence is TGTGCCAGCAGCGGACAGGGGCCCGGACCCCTCCACTTT. Looking up the rest from reference TRBV7-2 and TRBJ1-6 gives the full variable domain: GAGVSQSPSNKVTEKGKDVELRCDPISGHTALYWYRQSLGQGLEFLIYFQGNSAPDKSGLPSDRFSAERTGGSVSTLTIQRTQQEDSAVYLCASSGQGPGPLHFGNGTRLTVT.

The rearrangement links TRBV5-4 to TRBJ2-5; weak D call: TRBD2 (6 bases). V dropped 4 bases and J dropped 4 bases, with 11 bases sitting between them. In germline, CDR1 is SGHNT, CDR2 YYREEE (reference sequence). There are 13 residues in the CDR3. The CDR3 protein is CASSGEVAETQYF. The DNA of the CDR3 is TGTGCCAGCAGCGGGGAGGTTGCAGAGACCCAGTACTTC.

The chain has TRBV5-1 and TRBJ2-1, with TRBD1 identical over 9 bases. With V trimmed by 4 bases and J by 0 bases, 8 bases remained unmatched. Germline V gene data show CDR1 as SGHRS and CDR2 as YFSETQ. This CDR3 spans 17 amino acids. CDR3 sequence: CASSPGTGRNSYNEQFF. The CDR3 nucleotides are TGCGCCAGCAGCCCAGGGACAGGGAGAAACTCCTACAATGAGCAGTTCTTC.

The J gene is TRBJ1-6, the V gene TRBV19; D is unclear. With 5 bases removed from V and 0 bases from J, the gap between germline ends came to 8 bases. The CDR3 is 15 amino acids. Germline CDR1 reads LNHDA; CDR2 reads SQIVND (reference sequence). The CDR3 DNA sequence: TGTGCCAGTAGTGGGAGGAGCTCCTATAATTCACCCCTCCACTTT. It encodes CASSGRSSYNSPLHF.

The V call is TRBV6-1, the J call TRBJ1-2, with TRBD1 matching 7 bases. Germline CDR1 MNHNS, CDR2 SASEGT. The length of the CDR3 is 14 residues. Losses at the gene ends were 6 bases for V and 4 bases for J; bases not matched to a gene: 8. The CDR3 nucleotides read TGTGCCAGCAGGGGACAGACGGACCTCTATGGCTACACCTTC. It yields the protein CASRGQTDLYGYTF.

CDR3 DNA sequence: TGTGCCAGCAGTCTAGCGAGTTCCATCTACGAGCAGTACTTC. Amino acids: CASSLASSIYEQYF. The chain combines TRBV7-2 with TRBJ2-7; a weak D match, TRBD2 (6 bases). Germline CDR1 SGHTA, CDR2 FQGNSA. The CDR3 extends over 14 amino acids. The germline V and J ends were trimmed by 6 bases and 3 bases, with 15 bases remaining between them.

The gene calls are TRBV5-1 and TRBJ1-4; D unresolved. The CDR3 has 12 amino acids. V lost 1 base to trimming and J lost 8 bases, with 6 bases between them. Per the germline V gene, CDR1 is SGHRS and CDR2 is YFSETQ. DNA of the CDR3: TGCGCCAGCAGCTTGAACTCCGAAAAACTGTTTTTT. Translating gives CASSLNSEKLFF. The complete variable domain, with remaining parts taken from reference TRBV5-1 and TRBJ1-4, reads KAGVTQTPRYLIKTRGQQVTLSCSPISGHRSVSWYQQTPGQGLQFLFEYFSETQRNKGNFPGRFSGRQFSNSRSEMNVSTLELGDSALYLCASSLNSEKLFFGSGTQLSVL.

This clone was detected many times. This CDR3 is CASSDSSGSGANVLTF. For the CDR3, the DNA is TGTGCCAGCAGTGACTCTAGCGGCTCTGGGGCCAACGTCCTGACTTTC. J is TRBJ2-6 and V is TRBV6-4, with a possible D match to TRBD2 (6 bases). This CDR3 has 16 amino acids. Trimming pared 0 bases from V and 0 bases from J, leaving 6 bases between. Germline values: CDR1 MRHNA, CDR2 SNTAGT.

V gene TRBV19 combines with J gene TRBJ2-1, with a weak D call TRBD1 (5 bases). The CDR3 runs 13 residues. Germline V gene sequence: CDR1 LNHDA, CDR2 SQIVND (reference sequence). The V end lost 1 base, the J end lost 9 bases, and 10 bases lay between the germline ends. DNA of the CDR3: TGTGCCAGTAGTATAGTTCAGCAGGGTGAGCAGTTCTTC. Its translation is CASSIVQQGEQFF.

This clone was found once. The chain couples TRBV7-3 to TRBJ2-1, with D tentatively TRBD1 (6 bases). Germline CDR1 SGHTA, CDR2 FQGTGA. This CDR3 spans 15 amino acids. The germline V and J ends were trimmed by 5 bases and 1 base, with 12 bases remaining between them. CDR3 in DNA: TGTGCCAGCAGCCCCGACAGGAGTTCCTACAATGAGCAGTTCTTC. Translated: CASSPDRSSYNEQFF.

The chain is built from TRBV27 and TRBJ1-1; possibly TRBD1 for D (5 bases). This CDR3 has 16 residues. Germline CDR1 MNHEY, CDR2 SMNVEV (reference sequence). V was shortened by 6 bases and J by 0 bases, with 17 bases between the two germline ends. The CDR3, as DNA: TGTGCCAGCAGACTTACACCGACAGCCCTGAACACTGAAGCTTTCTTT. Its protein is CASRLTPTALNTEAFF.